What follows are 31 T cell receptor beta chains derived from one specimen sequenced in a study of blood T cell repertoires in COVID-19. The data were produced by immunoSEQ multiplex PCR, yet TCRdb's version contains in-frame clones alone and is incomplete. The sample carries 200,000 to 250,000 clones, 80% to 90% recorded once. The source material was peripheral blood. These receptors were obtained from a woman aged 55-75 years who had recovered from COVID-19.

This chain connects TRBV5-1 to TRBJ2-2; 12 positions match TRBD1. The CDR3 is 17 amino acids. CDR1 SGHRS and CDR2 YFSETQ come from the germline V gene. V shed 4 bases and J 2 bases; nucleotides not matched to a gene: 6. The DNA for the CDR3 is TGCGCCAGCAGCGCACCGGGACAGGGGGCTAACACCGGGGAGCTGTTTTTT. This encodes CASSAPGQGANTGELFF.

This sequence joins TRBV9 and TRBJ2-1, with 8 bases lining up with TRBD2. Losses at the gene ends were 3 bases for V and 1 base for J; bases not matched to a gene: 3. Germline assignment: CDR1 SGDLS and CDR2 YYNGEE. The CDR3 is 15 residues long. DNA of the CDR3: TGTGCCAGCAGCGCGAGCGGGGGATCCTACAATGAGCAGTTCTTC. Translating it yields CASSASGGSYNEQFF.

CDR3: CASSSVGGANEKLFF. The CDR3 nucleotides read TGTGCCAGCAGCTCTGTTGGGGGGGCTAATGAAAAACTGTTTTTT. The chain combines TRBV27 with TRBJ1-4; weak D call: TRBD1 (5 bases). Trimming took 6 bases from V and 3 from J, leaving 14 bases between them. CDR1 and CDR2 (germline): MNHEY, SMNVEV (reference sequence). The CDR3 consists of 15 residues.

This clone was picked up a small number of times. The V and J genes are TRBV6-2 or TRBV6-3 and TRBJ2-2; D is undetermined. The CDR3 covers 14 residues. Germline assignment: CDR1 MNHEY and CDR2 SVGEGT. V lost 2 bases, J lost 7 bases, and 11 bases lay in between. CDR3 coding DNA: TGTGCCAGCAGTTACGATAACTCGGGCGGGGAGCTGTTTTTT. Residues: CASSYDNSGGELFF.

The CDR3 loop is CASSPAQGYNEKLFF. Here the CDR3 DNA reads TGTGCCAGCTCACCTGCGCAGGGATATAATGAAAAACTGTTTTTT. The rearrangement uses TRBV18 and TRBJ1-4; D is possibly TRBD1 (5 bases). The CDR3 runs to 15 residues. V lost 3 bases and J lost 4, with 12 bases in between. CDR1 and CDR2 from the germline V gene are KGHSH and LQKENI.

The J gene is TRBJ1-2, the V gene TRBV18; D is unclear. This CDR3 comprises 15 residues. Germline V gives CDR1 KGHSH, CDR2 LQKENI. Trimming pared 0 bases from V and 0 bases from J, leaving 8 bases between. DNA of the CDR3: TGTGCCAGCTCACCACCCAGTAAAACTAACTATGGCTACACCTTC. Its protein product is CASSPPSKTNYGYTF. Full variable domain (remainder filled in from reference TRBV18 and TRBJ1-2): NAGVMQNPRHLVRRRGQEARLRCSPMKGHSHVYWYRQLPEEGLKFMVYLQKENIIDESGMPKERFSAEFPKEGPSILRIQQVVRGDSAAYFCASSPPSKTNYGYTFGSGTRLTVV.

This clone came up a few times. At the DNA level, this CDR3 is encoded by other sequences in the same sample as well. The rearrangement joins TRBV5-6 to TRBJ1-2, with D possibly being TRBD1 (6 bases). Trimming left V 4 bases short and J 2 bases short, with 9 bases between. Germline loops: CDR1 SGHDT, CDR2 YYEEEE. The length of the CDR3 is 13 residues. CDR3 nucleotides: TGTGCCAGCAGCGGAACAGGGAACTATGGCTACACCTTC. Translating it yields CASSGTGNYGYTF.

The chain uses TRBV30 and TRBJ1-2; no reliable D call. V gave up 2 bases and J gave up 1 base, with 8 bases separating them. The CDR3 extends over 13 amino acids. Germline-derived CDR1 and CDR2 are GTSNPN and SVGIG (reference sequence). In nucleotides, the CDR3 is TGTGCCTGGAGTTACACCGTTAACTATGGCTACACCTTC. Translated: CAWSYTVNYGYTF.

CDR3 DNA: TGTGCCAGCAGCCGAGCGGAGAGCTCCTACAATGAGCAGTTCTTC. This gives the protein CASSRAESSYNEQFF. The chain combines TRBV11-3 with TRBJ2-1; D possibly corresponds to TRBD2 (5 bases). V dropped 5 bases and J dropped 0 bases, with 11 bases sitting between them. The CDR3 contains 15 residues. The V gene's germline CDR1 is SGHNT and CDR2 YENEEA.

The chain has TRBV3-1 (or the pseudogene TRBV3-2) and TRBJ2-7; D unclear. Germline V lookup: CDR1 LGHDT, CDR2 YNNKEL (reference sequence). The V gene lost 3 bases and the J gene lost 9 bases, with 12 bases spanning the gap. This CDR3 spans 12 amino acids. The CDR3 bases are TGTGCCAGCAGCCAGTCAGTTCATGGGCAGTACTTC. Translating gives CASSQSVHGQYF.

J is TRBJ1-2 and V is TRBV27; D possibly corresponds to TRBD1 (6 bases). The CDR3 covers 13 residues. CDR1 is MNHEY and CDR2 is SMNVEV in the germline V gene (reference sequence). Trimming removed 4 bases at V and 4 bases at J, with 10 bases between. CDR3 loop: CASSSDSSYGYTF. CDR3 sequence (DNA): TGTGCCAGCAGTTCGGACAGTTCCTATGGCTACACCTTC.

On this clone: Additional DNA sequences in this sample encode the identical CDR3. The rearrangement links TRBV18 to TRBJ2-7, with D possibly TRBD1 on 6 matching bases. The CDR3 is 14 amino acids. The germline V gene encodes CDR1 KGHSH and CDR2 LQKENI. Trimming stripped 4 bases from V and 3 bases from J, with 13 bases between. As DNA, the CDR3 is TGTGCCAGCTCACGTGCCGGGACACTCTACGAGCAGTACTTC. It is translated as CASSRAGTLYEQYF.

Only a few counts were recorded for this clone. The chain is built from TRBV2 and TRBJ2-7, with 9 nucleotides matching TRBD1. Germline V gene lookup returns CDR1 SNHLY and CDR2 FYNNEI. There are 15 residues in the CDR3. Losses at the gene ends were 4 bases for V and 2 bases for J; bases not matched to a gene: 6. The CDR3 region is CASSGRDRDPYEQYF. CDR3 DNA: TGTGCCAGCAGTGGCCGGGACAGGGATCCCTACGAGCAGTACTTC.

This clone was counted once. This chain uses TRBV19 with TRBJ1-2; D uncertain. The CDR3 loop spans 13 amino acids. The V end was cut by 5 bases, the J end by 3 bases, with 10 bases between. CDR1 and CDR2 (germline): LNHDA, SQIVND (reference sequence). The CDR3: CASSLTAYYGYTF. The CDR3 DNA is TGTGCCAGTAGTCTTACAGCATACTATGGCTACACCTTC. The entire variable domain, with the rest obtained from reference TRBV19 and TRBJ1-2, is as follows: DGGITQSPKYLFRKEGQNVTLSCEQNLNHDAMYWYRQDPGQGLRLIYYSQIVNDFQKGDIAEGYSVSREKKESFPLTVTSAQKNPTAFYLCASSLTAYYGYTFGSGTRLTVV.

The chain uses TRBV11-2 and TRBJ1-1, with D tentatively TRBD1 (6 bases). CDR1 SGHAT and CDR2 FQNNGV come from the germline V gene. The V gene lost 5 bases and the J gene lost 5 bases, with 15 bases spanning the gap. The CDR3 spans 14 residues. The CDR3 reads CASSVRGGGTEAFF. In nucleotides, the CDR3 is TGTGCCAGCAGCGTCCGGGGGGGCGGTACTGAAGCTTTCTTT. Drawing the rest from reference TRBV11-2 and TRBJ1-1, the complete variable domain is EAGVAQSPRYKIIEKRQSVAFWCNPISGHATLYWYQQILGQGPKLLIQFQNNGVVDDSQLPKDRFSAERLKGVDSTLKIQPAKLEDSAVYLCASSVRGGGTEAFFGQGTRLTVV.

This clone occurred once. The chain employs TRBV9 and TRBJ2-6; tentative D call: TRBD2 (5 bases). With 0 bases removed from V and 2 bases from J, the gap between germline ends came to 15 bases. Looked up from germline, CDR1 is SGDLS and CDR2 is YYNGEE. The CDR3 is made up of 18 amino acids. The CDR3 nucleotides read TGTGCCAGCAGCGTAGCTTTGGCTAGCACCCCTGGGGCCAACGTCCTGACTTTC. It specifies CASSVALASTPGANVLTF. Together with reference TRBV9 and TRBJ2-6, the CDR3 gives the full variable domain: DSGVTQTPKHLITATGQRVTLRCSPRSGDLSVYWYQQSLDQGLQFLIQYYNGEERAKGNILERFSAQQFPDLHSELNLSSLELGDSALYFCASSVALASTPGANVLTFGAGSRLTVL.

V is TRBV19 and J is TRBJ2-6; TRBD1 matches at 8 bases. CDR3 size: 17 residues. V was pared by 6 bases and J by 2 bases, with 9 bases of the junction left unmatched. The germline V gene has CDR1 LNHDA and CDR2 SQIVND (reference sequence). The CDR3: CASSHRQGYPGANVLTF. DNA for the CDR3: TGTGCCAGTAGCCATCGACAGGGGTACCCTGGGGCCAACGTCCTGACTTTC.

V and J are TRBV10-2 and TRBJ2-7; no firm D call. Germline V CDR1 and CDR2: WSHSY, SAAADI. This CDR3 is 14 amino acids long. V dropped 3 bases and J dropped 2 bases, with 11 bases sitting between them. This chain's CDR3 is CASSEARNTYEQYF. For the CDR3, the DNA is TGCGCCAGCAGTGAAGCGCGGAACACCTACGAGCAGTACTTC.

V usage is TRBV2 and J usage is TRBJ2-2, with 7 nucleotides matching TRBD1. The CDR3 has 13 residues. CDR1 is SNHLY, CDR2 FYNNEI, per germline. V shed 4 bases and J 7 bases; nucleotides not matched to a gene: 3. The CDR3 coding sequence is TGTGCCAGCAGTGTTCAGGGGGACGGGGAGCTGTTTTTT. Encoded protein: CASSVQGDGELFF.

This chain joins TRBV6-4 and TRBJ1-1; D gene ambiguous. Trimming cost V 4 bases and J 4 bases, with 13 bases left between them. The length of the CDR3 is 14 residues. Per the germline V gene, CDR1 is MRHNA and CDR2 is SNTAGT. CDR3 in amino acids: CASSATAGSTEAFF. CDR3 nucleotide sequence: TGTGCCAGCAGTGCTACAGCGGGTAGCACTGAAGCTTTCTTT.

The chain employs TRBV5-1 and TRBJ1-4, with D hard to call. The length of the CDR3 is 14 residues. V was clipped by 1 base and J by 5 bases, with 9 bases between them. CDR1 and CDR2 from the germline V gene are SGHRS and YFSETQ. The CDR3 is CASSLRTANEKLFF. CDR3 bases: TGCGCCAGCAGCTTGAGAACAGCCAATGAAAAACTGTTTTTT.

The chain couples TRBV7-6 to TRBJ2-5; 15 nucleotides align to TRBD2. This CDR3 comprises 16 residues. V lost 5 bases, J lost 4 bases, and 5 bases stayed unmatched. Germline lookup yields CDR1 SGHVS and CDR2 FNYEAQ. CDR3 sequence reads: CASSLGLAGGAETQYF. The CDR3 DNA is TGTGCCAGCAGCCTTGGACTAGCGGGGGGGGCAGAGACCCAGTACTTC. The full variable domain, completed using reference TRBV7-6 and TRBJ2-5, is GAGVSQSPRYKVTKRGQDVALRCDPISGHVSLYWYRQALGQGPEFLTYFNYEAQQDKSGLPNDRFSAERPEGSISTLTIQRTEQRDSAMYRCASSLGLAGGAETQYFGPGTRLLVL.

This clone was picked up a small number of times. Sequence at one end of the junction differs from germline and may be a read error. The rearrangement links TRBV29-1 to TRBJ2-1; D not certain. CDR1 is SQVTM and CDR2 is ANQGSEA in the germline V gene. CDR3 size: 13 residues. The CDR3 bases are TGCAGCGCTGAATTGGAGCCCTTGGATGAGCAGTTCTTC. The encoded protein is CSAELEPLDEQFF.

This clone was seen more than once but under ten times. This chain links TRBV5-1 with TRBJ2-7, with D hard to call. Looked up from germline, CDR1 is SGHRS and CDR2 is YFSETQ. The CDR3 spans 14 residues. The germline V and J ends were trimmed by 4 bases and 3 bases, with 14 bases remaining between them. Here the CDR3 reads CASSPTTTGYEQYF. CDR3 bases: TGCGCCAGCAGCCCGACCACTACGGGCTACGAGCAGTACTTC.

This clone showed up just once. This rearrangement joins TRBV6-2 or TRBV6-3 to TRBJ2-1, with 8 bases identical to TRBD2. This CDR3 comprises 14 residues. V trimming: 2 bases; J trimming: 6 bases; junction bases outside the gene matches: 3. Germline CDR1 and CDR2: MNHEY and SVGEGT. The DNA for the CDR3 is TGTGCCAGCAGTTACGACCTAGCGGGCAATGAGCAGTTCTTC. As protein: CASSYDLAGNEQFF.

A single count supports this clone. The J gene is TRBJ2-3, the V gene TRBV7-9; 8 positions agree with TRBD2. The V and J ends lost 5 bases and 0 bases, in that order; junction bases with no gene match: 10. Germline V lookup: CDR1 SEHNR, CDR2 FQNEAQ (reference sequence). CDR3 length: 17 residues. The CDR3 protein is CASSPHRVAGSTDTQYF. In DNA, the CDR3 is TGTGCCAGCAGCCCCCACAGAGTAGCGGGGAGCACAGATACGCAGTATTTT.

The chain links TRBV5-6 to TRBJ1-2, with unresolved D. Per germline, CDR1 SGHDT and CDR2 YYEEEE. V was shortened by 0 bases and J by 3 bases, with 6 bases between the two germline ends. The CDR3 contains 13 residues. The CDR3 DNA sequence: TGTGCCAGCAGCTTGGAAAGCTACTATGGCTACACCTTC. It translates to CASSLESYYGYTF.

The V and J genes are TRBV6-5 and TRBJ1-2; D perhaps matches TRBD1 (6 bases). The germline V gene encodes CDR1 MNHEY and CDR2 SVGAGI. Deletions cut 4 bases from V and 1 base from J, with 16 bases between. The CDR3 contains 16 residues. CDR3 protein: CASSSRGQLFNYGYTF. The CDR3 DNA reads TGTGCCAGCAGTTCCAGAGGACAGCTATTTAACTATGGCTACACCTTC.

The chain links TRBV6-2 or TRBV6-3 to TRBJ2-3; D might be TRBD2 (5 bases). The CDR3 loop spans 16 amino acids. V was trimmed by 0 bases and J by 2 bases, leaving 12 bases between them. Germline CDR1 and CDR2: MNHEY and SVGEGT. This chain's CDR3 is CASSYSESGNTDTQYF. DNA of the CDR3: TGTGCCAGCAGTTACTCGGAAAGCGGCAACACAGATACGCAGTATTTT.

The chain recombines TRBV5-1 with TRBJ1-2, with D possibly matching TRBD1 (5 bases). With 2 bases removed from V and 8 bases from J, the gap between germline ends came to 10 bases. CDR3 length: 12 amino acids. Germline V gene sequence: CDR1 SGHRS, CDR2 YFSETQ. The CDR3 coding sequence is TGCGCCAGCAGCTTTCAGGGTTACGGCTACACCTTC. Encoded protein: CASSFQGYGYTF.

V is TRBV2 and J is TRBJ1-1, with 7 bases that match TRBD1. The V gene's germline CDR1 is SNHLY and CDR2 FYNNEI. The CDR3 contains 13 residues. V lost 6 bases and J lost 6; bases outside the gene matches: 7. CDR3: CASRATGRPEAFF. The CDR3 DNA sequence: TGTGCCAGCAGGGCGACAGGGAGGCCTGAAGCTTTCTTT.